This T cell receptor (beta chain) was recovered during a study of blood T cell repertoires in COVID-19. Looking at the study overall: Acute and convalescent COVID-19 specimens originated in the United States, Italy and Spain.

The repertoire was sequenced with immunoSEQ multiplex PCR; TCRdb's copy has only in-frame clones and lacks some. The sample contains roughly 190,000 clones, about 88% of which appear only once. Germline V gene lookup returns CDR1 LNHDA and CDR2 SQIVND (reference sequence). Trimming removed 4 bases from V and 4 bases from J; junction bases left unmatched: 6. The CDR3 covers 14 residues. The sequence derives from a woman between 25 and 40 years old who had recovered from COVID-19. This chain uses TRBV19 with TRBJ1-2; 7 bases map to TRBD1. The sample was PBMCs or T cells enriched from blood (not recorded which). The CDR3, as DNA: TGTGCCAGTAGTAGGGGACAGATGCTCTATGGCTACACCTTC. Its translation is CASSRGQMLYGYTF.